The 14 T cell receptor beta chains given below trace back to one sample, sequenced in a study of blood T cell repertoires in COVID-19. The table came from immunoSEQ multiplex PCR; TCRdb's copy has only in-frame clones and leaves some out. Of some 88,000 clones in the sample, about 86% were seen once. The sample taken for sequencing was peripheral blood. All receptors come from a man in his fifties or sixties with acute or convalescent COVID-19.

This clone has just a few counts. The chain has TRBV6-6 and TRBJ2-7; 7 nucleotides line up with TRBD1. Trimming took 7 bases from V and 5 from J; bases not matched to a gene: 8. CDR1 is MNHNY and CDR2 is SVGAGI in the germline V gene (reference sequence). CDR3 length equals 13 residues. In nucleotides, the CDR3 is TGTGCCAGCAATGAGGGGGCCAAGGACGAGCAGTACTTC. Translated, it gives CASNEGAKDEQYF.

The V call is TRBV5-4, the J call TRBJ2-1; 8 bases are a match to TRBD2. Germline CDR1 is SGHNT and CDR2 is YYREEE (reference sequence). V lost 4 bases, J lost 3 bases, and 0 bases stayed unmatched. The CDR3 length is 13 residues. CDR3 DNA sequence: TGTGCCAGCAGCAGCGGGAGCTACAATGAGCAGTTCTTC. Translation gives CASSSGSYNEQFF.

This sequence joins TRBV10-3 and TRBJ1-2, with 7 bases aligning to TRBD1. This CDR3 is built from 16 residues. CDR1 ENHRY and CDR2 SYGVKD come from the germline V gene. The V and J ends lost 6 bases and 0 bases, in that order; junction bases with no gene match: 10. CDR3 protein: CAIRGEGTETNYGYTF. CDR3 bases: TGTGCCATCAGGGGTGAAGGGACAGAGACTAACTATGGCTACACCTTC.

This clone was detected only once. The genes are TRBV19 and TRBJ1-1, with D hard to call. Trimming stripped 7 bases from V and 2 bases from J, with 20 bases between. The CDR3 runs to 16 residues. The germline V gene has CDR1 LNHDA and CDR2 SQIVND (reference sequence). The CDR3 loop is CASKGMTGGINTEAFF. The CDR3 DNA reads TGTGCCAGTAAGGGTATGACTGGCGGGATTAACACTGAAGCTTTCTTT.

This clone was seen a handful of times. The rearrangement uses TRBV20-1 and TRBJ2-1; no firm D call. The V gene lost 4 bases and the J gene lost 9 bases, with 10 bases spanning the gap. Germline CDR1 is DFQATT and CDR2 is SNEGSKA (reference sequence). CDR3 size: 11 residues. In nucleotides, the CDR3 is TGCAGTGCTACCCTAGACTCTGAGCAGTTCTTC. It is translated as CSATLDSEQFF.

The V and J genes are TRBV2 and TRBJ2-2; 7 nucleotides agree with TRBD2. Germline-derived CDR1 and CDR2 are SNHLY and FYNNEI. V lost 7 bases, J lost 1 base, and 9 bases stayed unmatched. The CDR3 runs 16 residues. The CDR3 is CASIRSPGGNTGELFF. Written as DNA, the CDR3 is TGTGCCAGCATTAGGTCACCGGGGGGGAACACCGGGGAGCTGTTTTTT.

The chain is built from TRBV11-2 and TRBJ1-6; 11 bases map to TRBD1. CDR3 length equals 16 residues. Unmatched junction bases numbered 3, after V lost 6 bases and J lost 2 bases. Germline loops: CDR1 SGHAT, CDR2 FQNNGV. Written as DNA, the CDR3 is TGTGCCAGCAGGCTGGGACAGGGGGCCTATAATTCACCCCTCCACTTT. Translating gives CASRLGQGAYNSPLHF.

The chain employs TRBV19 and TRBJ2-3, with a tentative D call TRBD1 (6 bases). From germline, CDR1 is LNHDA and CDR2 SQIVND (reference sequence). The CDR3 has 13 residues. The V end lost 5 bases, the J end lost 3 bases, and 9 bases lay between the germline ends. CDR3 DNA sequence: TGTGCCAGTAGTTCAGGGGAGACAGATACGCAGTATTTT. It encodes CASSSGETDTQYF. The variable domain in full, with the rest retrieved from reference TRBV19 and TRBJ2-3, is DGGITQSPKYLFRKEGQNVTLSCEQNLNHDAMYWYRQDPGQGLRLIYYSQIVNDFQKGDIAEGYSVSREKKESFPLTVTSAQKNPTAFYLCASSSGETDTQYFGPGTRLTVL.

CDR3 protein: CASSQVTGYHGYTF. In DNA form, the CDR3 reads TGCGCCAGCAGCCAAGTTACGGGGTACCATGGCTACACCTTC. The rearrangement uses TRBV4-1 and TRBJ1-2; D is uncertain. This CDR3 is built from 14 residues. Trimming took 1 base from V and 6 from J, leaving 12 bases between them. Germline V lookup: CDR1 MGHRA, CDR2 YSYEKL.

A single count supports this clone. The V gene is TRBV30, the J gene TRBJ1-2; tentatively, D is TRBD1 (6 bases). This CDR3 comprises 14 residues. Germline CDR1 GTSNPN, CDR2 SVGIG (reference sequence). Trimming cost V 0 bases and J 4 bases, with 12 bases left between them. The CDR3 spells CAWSVGGDSYGYTF. The CDR3 nucleotides are TGTGCCTGGAGTGTTGGGGGCGATAGCTATGGCTACACCTTC. Variable domain in full (rest from reference TRBV30 and TRBJ1-2): SQTIHQWPATLVQPVGSPLSLECTVEGTSNPNLYWYRQAAGRGLQLLFYSVGIGQISSEVPQNLSASRPQDRQFILSSKKLLLSDSGFYLCAWSVGGDSYGYTFGSGTRLTVV.

The CDR3 DNA is TGTGCCAGCAGCGCCCCAGGGTTCGCCGGGGCCAACGTCCTGACTTTC. This codes for CASSAPGFAGANVLTF. The chain carries TRBV9 and TRBJ2-6; weak D call: TRBD1 (5 bases). The V end lost 3 bases, the J end lost 4 bases, and 14 bases lay between the germline ends. Germline V gene data show CDR1 as SGDLS and CDR2 as YYNGEE. The CDR3 is 16 amino acids.

This clone has a handful of counts. The chain combines TRBV27 with TRBJ2-2; unclear D gene. The CDR3 is made up of 14 amino acids. Germline V gives CDR1 MNHEY, CDR2 SMNVEV (reference sequence). V lost 3 bases, J lost 0 bases, and 5 bases lay in between. The CDR3 nucleotides are TGTGCCAGCAGTTTCCGCGCGAACACCGGGGAGCTGTTTTTT. This gives the protein CASSFRANTGELFF.

The chain is built from TRBV29-1 and TRBJ1-4, with D possibly TRBD1 on 6 matching bases. CDR1 and CDR2 from the germline V gene are SQVTM and ANQGSEA. The CDR3 contains 14 residues. The V and J ends lost 6 bases and 8 bases respectively, with 19 bases between them. The CDR3 DNA reads as TGCAGCGTCGCCCTTACAGGGATAGGGGAAAAACTGTTTTTT. This codes for CSVALTGIGEKLFF.

The rearrangement links TRBV3-1 (or the pseudogene TRBV3-2) to TRBJ1-5; D call uncertain. The ends were cut back, 1 base at V and 0 bases at J, with 7 bases in the middle. CDR1 is LGHDT, CDR2 YNNKEL, per germline (reference sequence). This CDR3 region has 15 residues. In nucleotides, the CDR3 is TGTGCCAGCAGCCAAGTTAGAGATAGCAATCAGCCCCAGCATTTT. Its protein is CASSQVRDSNQPQHF.